This is a list of T cell receptor beta chains from one sample in a study of blood T cell repertoires in COVID-19. Some clones are missing from TCRdb's copy, which holds only in-frame ones; the method was immunoSEQ multiplex PCR. This table has just under 50,000 clones, about 82% appearing once. The sequencing sample was made of peripheral blood. The receptors originated from a human donor in a cohort sampled during active COVID-19. CDR3s include the opening cysteine and the closing phenylalanine or tryptophan. D genes are given only for firm matches. Clone size, where shown, is once, few, many, or a class for clones that have expanded.

size: .
V: TRBV27
J: TRBJ1-1
D: .
CDR3: CASSPLSGSTEAFF
DNA: TGTGCCAGCAGTCCCCTGTCGGGGTCCACTGAAGCTTTCTTT

size: .
V: TRBV30
J: TRBJ2-3
D: .
CDR3: CAWSVGDTQYF
DNA: TGTGCCTGGAGTGTCGGGGATACGCAGTATTTT

size: .
V: TRBV6-6
J: TRBJ2-7
D: TRBD2
CDR3: CASSYIAGTNYEQYF
DNA: TGTGCCAGCAGTTACATCGCCGGGACTAACTACGAGCAGTACTTC

size: .
V: TRBV9
J: TRBJ1-1
D: .
CDR3: CASSVGGDTEAFF
DNA: TGTGCCAGCAGCGTAGGGGGGGACACTGAAGCTTTCTTT

size: .
V: TRBV3-1/TRBV3-2
J: TRBJ1-2
D: .
CDR3: CASSHPIGGGYGYTF
DNA: TGTGCCAGCAGCCACCCCATAGGGGGGGGCTATGGCTACACCTTC

size: .
V: TRBV2
J: TRBJ1-5
D: .
CDR3: CASSERIIRVQPQHF
DNA: TGTGCCAGCAGCGAAAGGATCATACGGGTTCAGCCCCAGCATTTT

size: .
V: TRBV20-1
J: TRBJ2-3
D: .
CDR3: CSARDADTQYF
DNA: TGCAGTGCTAGAGACGCAGATACGCAGTATTTT

size: .
V: TRBV5-8
J: TRBJ2-7
D: TRBD2
CDR3: CASSDIVGTTSYEQYF
DNA: TGTGCCAGCAGCGACATTGTTGGGACTACCTCCTACGAGCAGTACTTC

size: .
V: TRBV9
J: TRBJ1-5
D: .
CDR3: CASNRGQANQPQHF
DNA: TGTGCCAGCAACAGAGGGCAGGCCAATCAGCCCCAGCATTTT

size: .
V: TRBV2
J: TRBJ2-4
D: TRBD2
CDR3: CASSWTSGRLDIQYF
DNA: TGTGCCAGCAGCTGGACTAGCGGGAGACTGGACATTCAGTACTTC

size: .
V: TRBV30
J: TRBJ2-7
D: .
CDR3: CAWRRPDSHSYEQYF
DNA: TGTGCCTGGAGGCGACCGGACAGTCACTCCTACGAGCAGTACTTC

size: .
V: TRBV24-1
J: TRBJ1-2
D: TRBD1
CDR3: CATSDRQGRHGYTF
DNA: TGTGCCACCAGTGACCGACAGGGCCGGCATGGCTACACCTTC

size: few
V: TRBV4-1
J: TRBJ1-2
D: .
CDR3: CASRETAAGLLSYGYTF
DNA: TGCGCCAGCAGGGAGACAGCGGCGGGGTTATTGAGCTATGGCTACACCTTC

size: .
V: TRBV5-6
J: TRBJ1-2
D: .
CDR3: CASSFDRAAGYTF
DNA: TGTGCCAGCAGCTTCGACAGAGCCGCGGGCTACACCTTC

size: .
V: TRBV5-8
J: TRBJ2-1
D: TRBD2
CDR3: CASSLGGLAGEYNEQFF
DNA: TGTGCCAGCAGCTTGGGGGGACTAGCGGGAGAGTACAATGAGCAGTTCTTC

size: .
V: TRBV6-2/TRBV6-3
J: TRBJ1-5
D: .
CDR3: CASSQTTDSLPKAQHF
DNA: TGTGCCAGCAGCCAAACTACAGACAGCCTTCCGAAAGCCCAGCATTTT

size: few
V: TRBV3-1/TRBV3-2
J: TRBJ2-1
D: .
CDR3: CASSQDPGWRFF
DNA: TGTGCCAGCAGCCAAGATCCGGGGTGGCGGTTCTTC

size: .
V: TRBV28
J: TRBJ1-3
D: .
CDR3: CASSFVGAGNTIYF
DNA: TGTGCCAGCAGTTTCGTGGGGGCCGGAAACACCATATATTTT

size: few
V: TRBV11-2
J: TRBJ2-3
D: .
CDR3: CASSLYQGNPSTDTQYF
DNA: TGTGCCAGCAGCTTATATCAGGGTAACCCTAGCACAGATACGCAGTATTTT

size: .
V: TRBV7-8
J: TRBJ2-3
D: TRBD2
CDR3: CASSLVLAGVYGQYF
DNA: TGTGCCAGCAGCTTAGTACTAGCGGGAGTGTATGGGCAGTATTTT

size: .
V: TRBV14
J: TRBJ2-5
D: TRBD2
CDR3: CASSHWTSQETQYF
DNA: TGTGCCAGCAGCCATTGGACTAGCCAAGAGACCCAGTACTTC

size: once
V: TRBV7-9
J: TRBJ2-1
D: TRBD2
CDR3: CASSVAGEGNEQFF
DNA: TGTGCCAGCTCCGTAGCGGGAGAAGGGAATGAGCAGTTCTTC

size: .
V: TRBV9
J: TRBJ1-1
D: TRBD1
CDR3: CASSAPIGTGRTEAFF
DNA: TGTGCCAGCAGCGCCCCGATCGGGACAGGGAGAACTGAAGCTTTCTTT

size: .
V: TRBV6-2/TRBV6-3
J: TRBJ2-5
D: TRBD2
CDR3: CASSYSGGGQETQYF
DNA: TGTGCCAGCAGTTACTCCGGGGGGGGTCAAGAGACCCAGTACTTC

size: .
V: TRBV3-1/TRBV3-2
J: TRBJ1-2
D: TRBD1
CDR3: CASSLTGGVGGYTF
DNA: TGTGCCAGCAGCCTCACAGGGGGGGTTGGAGGCTACACCTTC

size: .
V: TRBV2
J: TRBJ1-1
D: TRBD1
CDR3: CASSGTGVLAFF
DNA: TGTGCCAGCAGTGGGACAGGGGTTTTAGCTTTCTTT

size: .
V: TRBV19
J: TRBJ2-5
D: TRBD1
CDR3: CASSALGQYGETQYF
DNA: TGTGCCAGTAGTGCTTTGGGACAGTACGGGGAGACCCAGTACTTC

size: .
V: TRBV4-1
J: TRBJ2-7
D: .
CDR3: CASSQGGLSTGYEQYF
DNA: TGCGCCAGCAGCCAAGGTGGACTATCAACTGGCTACGAGCAGTACTTC

size: .
V: TRBV14
J: TRBJ2-7
D: TRBD2
CDR3: CASSSTSDTEQYF
DNA: TGTGCCAGCAGTTCGACTAGCGACACTGAGCAGTACTTC

size: few
V: TRBV2
J: TRBJ2-5
D: .
CDR3: CASSEGGLPLETQYF
DNA: TGTGCCAGCAGTGAGGGTGGACTGCCCTTGGAGACCCAGTACTTC

size: .
V: TRBV6-6
J: TRBJ1-1
D: TRBD1
CDR3: CASRLTGATEAFF
DNA: TGTGCCAGCAGGCTTACAGGGGCCACTGAAGCTTTCTTT

size: .
V: TRBV5-1
J: TRBJ2-1
D: TRBD2
CDR3: CASSPTLAGRNEQFF
DNA: TGCGCCAGCAGCCCTACACTAGCGGGAAGAAATGAGCAGTTCTTC

size: .
V: TRBV4-3
J: TRBJ2-7
D: TRBD2
CDR3: CASSQYPTSGGYEQYF
DNA: TGCGCCAGCAGCCAATATCCGACTAGCGGGGGCTACGAGCAGTACTTC

size: .
V: TRBV27
J: TRBJ1-1
D: .
CDR3: CASSLSTDTLENTEAFF
DNA: TGTGCCAGCAGTTTATCGACCGACACTCTCGAAAACACTGAAGCTTTCTTT

size: .
V: TRBV18
J: TRBJ2-1
D: TRBD2
CDR3: CASSPSGGPRGEQFF
DNA: TGTGCCAGCTCACCTAGCGGGGGACCTCGCGGTGAGCAGTTCTTC

size: .
V: TRBV30
J: TRBJ1-1
D: TRBD1
CDR3: CAWEQGRGNTEAFF
DNA: TGTGCCTGGGAACAGGGGCGAGGAAACACTGAAGCTTTCTTT

size: once
V: TRBV2
J: TRBJ2-7
D: TRBD1
CDR3: CASKQGDEEQYF
DNA: TGTGCCAGCAAACAGGGGGATGAAGAGCAGTACTTC

size: .
V: TRBV5-5
J: TRBJ2-7
D: TRBD2
CDR3: CASSAGTSGPPYEQYF
DNA: TGTGCCAGCAGTGCTGGGACTAGCGGGCCCCCCTACGAGCAGTACTTC

size: .
V: TRBV27
J: TRBJ2-1
D: TRBD1
CDR3: CASSSPGQGGFF
DNA: TGTGCCAGCAGTTCACCGGGACAGGGAGGGTTCTTC

size: .
V: TRBV5-1
J: TRBJ1-1
D: .
CDR3: CASSLTTGNTEAFF
DNA: TGCGCCAGCAGCTTGACCACAGGGAACACTGAAGCTTTCTTT

size: .
V: TRBV11-2
J: TRBJ2-7
D: TRBD2
CDR3: CASSLVASGSNEQYF
DNA: TGTGCCAGCAGCTTAGTGGCTAGCGGGAGTAACGAGCAGTACTTC

size: few
V: TRBV3-1/TRBV3-2
J: TRBJ2-7
D: .
CDR3: CASSHQMRQLYEQYF
DNA: TGTGCCAGCAGCCACCAGATGAGACAGCTCTACGAGCAGTACTTC

size: .
V: TRBV12-3/TRBV12-4
J: TRBJ1-2
D: .
CDR3: CASSFRAGNGYTF
DNA: TGTGCCAGCAGTTTTAGGGCAGGGAATGGCTACACCTTC

size: .
V: TRBV6-5
J: TRBJ2-6
D: .
CDR3: CASEATSGANVLTF
DNA: TGTGCCAGCGAAGCGACCTCTGGGGCCAACGTCCTGACTTTC

size: .
V: TRBV14
J: TRBJ1-1
D: .
CDR3: CASSPFLNTEAFF
DNA: TGTGCCAGCAGCCCCTTTCTGAACACTGAAGCTTTCTTT

size: .
V: TRBV5-4
J: TRBJ1-3
D: TRBD1
CDR3: CASSDWDRGRGNTIYF
DNA: TGTGCCAGCAGCGATTGGGACAGGGGGAGAGGAAACACCATATATTTT

size: .
V: TRBV18
J: TRBJ2-3
D: .
CDR3: CASSPDGPSTDTQYF
DNA: TGTGCCAGCTCACCAGATGGGCCTAGCACAGATACGCAGTATTTT

size: .
V: TRBV18
J: TRBJ1-3
D: .
CDR3: CASSPTPGGAGNTIYF
DNA: TGTGCCAGCTCACCCACCCCGGGAGGGGCTGGAAACACCATATATTTT

size: .
V: TRBV5-1
J: TRBJ2-4
D: TRBD1
CDR3: CASSAPTGGKNIQYF
DNA: TGCGCCAGCAGCGCCCCAACAGGGGGCAAAAACATTCAGTACTTC

size: .
V: TRBV29-1
J: TRBJ2-3
D: .
CDR3: CSVAKGSTDTQYF
DNA: TGCAGCGTTGCCAAGGGGAGCACAGATACGCAGTATTTT

size: .
V: TRBV2
J: TRBJ2-3
D: TRBD1
CDR3: CASSEASGRGQDTQYF
DNA: TGTGCCAGCAGTGAAGCTTCTGGCAGGGGGCAAGATACGCAGTATTTT

size: .
V: TRBV7-9
J: TRBJ2-7
D: TRBD2
CDR3: CASSLPIRASGSTYEQYF
DNA: TGTGCCAGCAGCTTACCAATACGGGCTAGCGGAAGTACCTACGAGCAGTACTTC

size: .
V: TRBV4-3
J: TRBJ1-5
D: .
CDR3: CASSLSPPPGGQPQHF
DNA: TGCGCCAGCAGCCTTAGCCCACCACCGGGGGGTCAGCCCCAGCATTTT

size: .
V: TRBV6-5
J: TRBJ2-1
D: .
CDR3: CASSLQGRSYNEQFF
DNA: TGTGCCAGCAGTCTTCAGGGAAGGTCCTACAATGAGCAGTTCTTC

size: .
V: TRBV6-5
J: TRBJ1-1
D: .
CDR3: CASSYQTTEAFF
DNA: TGTGCCAGCAGTTATCAGACTACTGAAGCTTTCTTT

size: .
V: TRBV2
J: TRBJ1-2
D: TRBD1
CDR3: CASSLGTGGPPYGYTF
DNA: TGTGCCAGCAGTCTTGGGACAGGGGGCCCCCCCTATGGCTACACCTTC

size: .
V: TRBV5-4
J: TRBJ2-5
D: TRBD1
CDR3: CASSVTGSEETQYF
DNA: TGTGCCAGCAGCGTGACAGGGAGTGAAGAGACCCAGTACTTC

size: .
V: TRBV3-1/TRBV3-2
J: TRBJ1-1
D: .
CDR3: CASSRQTPRRNTEAFF
DNA: TGTGCCAGCAGCCGCCAAACCCCGCGGAGGAACACTGAAGCTTTCTTT

size: once
V: TRBV18
J: TRBJ1-4
D: .
CDR3: CASSPLNSLDRRTDRKLFF
DNA: TGTGCCAGCTCACCACTCAACTCCCTCGACAGGAGGACAGACAGAAAACTGTTTTTT